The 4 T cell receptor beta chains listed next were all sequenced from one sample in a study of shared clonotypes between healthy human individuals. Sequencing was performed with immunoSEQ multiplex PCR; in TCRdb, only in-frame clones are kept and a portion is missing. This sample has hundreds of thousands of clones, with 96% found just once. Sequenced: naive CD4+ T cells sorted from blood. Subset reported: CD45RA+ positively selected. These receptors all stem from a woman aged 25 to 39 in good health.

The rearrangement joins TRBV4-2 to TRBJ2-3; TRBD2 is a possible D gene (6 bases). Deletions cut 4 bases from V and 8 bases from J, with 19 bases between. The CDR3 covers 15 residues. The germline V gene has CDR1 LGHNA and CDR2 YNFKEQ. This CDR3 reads CASSPPSAAGGTQYF. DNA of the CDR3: TGTGCCAGCAGCCCTCCCAGCGCCGCCGGGGGTACGCAGTATTTT.

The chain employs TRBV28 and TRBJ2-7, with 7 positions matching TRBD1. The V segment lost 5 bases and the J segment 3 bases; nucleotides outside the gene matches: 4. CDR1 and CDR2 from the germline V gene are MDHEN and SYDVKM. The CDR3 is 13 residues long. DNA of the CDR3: TGTGCCAGCAGTCCCGGGACAGTCTACGAGCAGTACTTC. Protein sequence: CASSPGTVYEQYF.

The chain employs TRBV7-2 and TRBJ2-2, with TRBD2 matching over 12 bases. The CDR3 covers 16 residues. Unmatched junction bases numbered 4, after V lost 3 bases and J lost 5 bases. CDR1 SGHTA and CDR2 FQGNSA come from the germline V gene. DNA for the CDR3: TGTGCCAGCAGCTTGAGACTAGCGGGAGTTACCGGGGAGCTGTTTTTT. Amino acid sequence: CASSLRLAGVTGELFF.

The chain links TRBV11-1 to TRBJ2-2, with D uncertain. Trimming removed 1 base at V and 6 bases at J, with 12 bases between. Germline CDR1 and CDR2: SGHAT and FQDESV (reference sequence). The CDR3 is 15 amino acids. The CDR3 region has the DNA TGTGCCAGCAGCTTAGTATCACGGCTGGCCGGGGAGCTGTTTTTT. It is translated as CASSLVSRLAGELFF.